The entry that follows covers one TCR beta chain sequence. Its antigen is not yet known. The input lacks base qualities; no much larger clone sits a single base away. These data come from a study of blood T cell repertoires in COVID-19 (dated by TCRdb to the early 2020s). Regarding the study in general: Samples covering the acute and convalescent phases of COVID-19 were provided by collaborators in the United States, Italy and Spain. The prospective study material was composed of cDNA or gDNA derived from T cells, B-cell-depleted T cells, or PBMCs. Subjects who had been exposed to COVID-19, were actively infected with it, or had recovered from it provided the deeply sampled blood TCRbeta repertoires that made up the dataset. The repertoires were made available in a free public database intended to serve as a resource for research on the immune response to SARS-CoV-2. Samples came from the ongoing ImmuneRACE study (first 160 participants) plus 1,254 subjects from 6 global collaborators. Sample metadata almost always included a de-identified subject ID, COVID-19 status, age in years and sex. HLA class I and class II types, where available, came from metadata supplied by the sample provider rather than from assay-based typing. Points the paper makes about the study in general: How much clinical and demographic metadata was included differed by source and by participant, and the metadata was provided uncurated.

The immunoSEQ Assay, a bias-controlled multiplex PCR, was used to amplify TCRbeta CDR3 regions from genomic DNA. The paper's processing steps were these. Within the assay, amplification of reference gene primers was used to estimate how many nucleated cells each sample contained. To quantify the absolute abundance of each unique TCRbeta CDR3 rearrangement, sequence reads were collapsed and filtered. For each sample, productive Simpson clonality was calculated by taking the square root of Simpson's diversity index across productive rearrangements. TCRdb carries this immuneACCESS record with in-frame sequences only. Its versions omit some clonotypes, under half of them owing to an unresolved V gene in the studies checked, with the rest unexplained. Clone size and V and J calls were adopted from that table, with D and trimming inferred from the DNA. The sample table shows 250,000 or so clones, and roughly 89% are seen once. The ten top clones hold under 3.5% of the sample.

Each collaborating institution followed its own protocols to collect whole blood in K2EDTA tubes. For TCRbeta analysis, collaborators shipped samples as frozen whole blood, isolated PBMCs, or DNA extracted from either of those sample types. The source of this sequence is a woman aged 25 to 39 with active or convalescent COVID-19. Sequencing was done on a sample of peripheral blood.

At the DNA level, the sequence is TGTGCCAGCAGCTCGAGAGGCGCAGATACGCAGTATTTT. Translated, this gives CASSSRGADTQYF. The V gene is TRBV28 and the J gene is TRBJ2-3; confidence is insufficient to name the D gene. Sequences MDHEN (CDR1) and SYDVKM (CDR2) are obtained from the germline V gene. The CDR3, cysteine through phenylalanine, is 13 amino acids long. CDR3 DNA only is kept here, 39 bases in frame from base 1. Trimming takes 6 bases from V and 4 bases from J, and the germline ends sit 11 bases apart.